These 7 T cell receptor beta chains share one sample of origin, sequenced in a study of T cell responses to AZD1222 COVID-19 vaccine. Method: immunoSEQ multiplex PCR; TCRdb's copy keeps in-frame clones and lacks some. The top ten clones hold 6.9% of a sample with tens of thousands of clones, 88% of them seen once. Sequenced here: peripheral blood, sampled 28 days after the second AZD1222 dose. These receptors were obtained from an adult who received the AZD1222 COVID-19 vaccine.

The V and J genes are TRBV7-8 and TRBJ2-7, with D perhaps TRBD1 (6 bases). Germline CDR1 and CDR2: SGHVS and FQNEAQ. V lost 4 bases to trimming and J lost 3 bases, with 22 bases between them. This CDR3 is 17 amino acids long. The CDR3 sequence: CASSSVPARGIYYEQYF. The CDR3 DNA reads TGTGCCAGCAGCTCCGTACCGGCAAGGGGGATCTACTACGAGCAGTACTTC.

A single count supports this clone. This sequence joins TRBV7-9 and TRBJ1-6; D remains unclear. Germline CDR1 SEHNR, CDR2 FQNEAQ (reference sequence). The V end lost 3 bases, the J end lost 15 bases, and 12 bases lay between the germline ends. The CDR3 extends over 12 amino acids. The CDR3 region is CASSLVSESLHF. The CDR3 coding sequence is TGTGCCAGCAGCTTGGTCAGTGAAAGCCTCCACTTT. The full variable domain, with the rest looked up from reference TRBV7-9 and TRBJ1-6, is DTGVSQNPRHKITKRGQNVTFRCDPISEHNRLYWYRQTLGQGPEFLTYFQNEAQLEKSRLLSDRFSAERPKGSFSTLEIQRTEQGDSAMYLCASSLVSESLHFGNGTRLTVT.

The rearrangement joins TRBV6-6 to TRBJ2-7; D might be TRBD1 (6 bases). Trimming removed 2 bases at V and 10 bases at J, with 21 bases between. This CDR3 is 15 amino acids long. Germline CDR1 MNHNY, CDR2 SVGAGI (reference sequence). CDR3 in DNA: TGTGCCAGCAGTTACACGACAGGTCTAGCCCGGGGACAGTACTTC. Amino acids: CASSYTTGLARGQYF.

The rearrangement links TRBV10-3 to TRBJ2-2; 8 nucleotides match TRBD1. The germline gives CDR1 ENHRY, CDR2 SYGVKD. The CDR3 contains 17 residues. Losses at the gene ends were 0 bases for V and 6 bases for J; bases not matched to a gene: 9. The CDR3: CAISESETGESSGELFF. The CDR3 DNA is TGTGCCATCAGTGAGTCGGAGACAGGGGAGTCGTCCGGGGAGCTGTTTTTT.

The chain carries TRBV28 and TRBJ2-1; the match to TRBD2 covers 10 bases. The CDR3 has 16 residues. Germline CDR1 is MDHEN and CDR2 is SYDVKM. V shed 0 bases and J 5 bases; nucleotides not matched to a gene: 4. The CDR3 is CASSLWPSGSDNEQFF. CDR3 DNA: TGTGCCAGCAGTTTATGGCCTAGCGGGAGTGACAATGAGCAGTTCTTC.

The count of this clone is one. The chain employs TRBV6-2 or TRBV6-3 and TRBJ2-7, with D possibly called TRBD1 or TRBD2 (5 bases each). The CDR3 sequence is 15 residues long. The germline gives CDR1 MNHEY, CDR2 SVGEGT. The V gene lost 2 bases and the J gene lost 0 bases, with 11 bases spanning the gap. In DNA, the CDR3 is TGTGCCAGCAGTTACAGGGGAGATGGCTCCTACGAGCAGTACTTC. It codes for CASSYRGDGSYEQYF.

The CDR3 here is CASSPPTGRTEAFF. CDR3 DNA sequence: TGTGCCAGCTCACCACCAACAGGGAGGACTGAAGCTTTCTTT. The rearrangement links TRBV18 to TRBJ1-1; TRBD1 might be the D (6 bases). The V and J ends lost 0 bases and 5 bases respectively, with 10 bases between them. CDR3 size: 14 residues. Germline lookup yields CDR1 KGHSH and CDR2 LQKENI. Full variable domain (missing parts from reference TRBV18 and TRBJ1-1): NAGVMQNPRHLVRRRGQEARLRCSPMKGHSHVYWYRQLPEEGLKFMVYLQKENIIDESGMPKERFSAEFPKEGPSILRIQQVVRGDSAAYFCASSPPTGRTEAFFGQGTRLTVV.